A single sample is the source of the 5 T cell receptor beta chains below, sequenced in a study of STAT3 mutations in large granular lymphocyte leukemia. Regarding the study as a whole: In T-cell large granular lymphocyte leukemia, about half of patients showed multiple immunodominant subclonotypes.

Their antigens are not known. Clones were read by immunoSEQ multiplex PCR, and TCRdb kept only the in-frame ones, dropping some. The sample holds around 5,000 clones, around 90% seen once. Sequenced sample: PBMCs. Receptor source: a human donor with T large granular lymphocyte leukemia. Some clones in this sample may be carry-over from other donors' samples.

The chain is built from TRBV9 and TRBJ2-3; maybe TRBD1 (5 bases). Germline values: CDR1 SGDLS, CDR2 YYNGEE. The CDR3 runs to 14 residues. The V end was cut by 0 bases, the J end by 5 bases, with 10 bases between. CDR3 coding DNA: TGTGCCAGCAGCGTAGGGCAGGGTGGAGATACGCAGTATTTT. This encodes CASSVGQGGDTQYF.

The chain recombines TRBV9 with TRBJ1-1; 8 nucleotides align to TRBD1. J lost 2 bases, V lost 4 bases, and 16 bases had no gene match. Germline CDR1 reads SGDLS; CDR2 reads YYNGEE. The CDR3 is 18 residues long. This chain's CDR3 is CASSPVMNPTGENTEAFF. The CDR3 DNA is TGTGCCAGCAGCCCAGTAATGAACCCGACAGGGGAAAACACTGAAGCTTTCTTT. Variable domain in full (rest from reference TRBV9 and TRBJ1-1): DSGVTQTPKHLITATGQRVTLRCSPRSGDLSVYWYQQSLDQGLQFLIQYYNGEERAKGNILERFSAQQFPDLHSELNLSSLELGDSALYFCASSPVMNPTGENTEAFFGQGTRLTVV.

The gene calls are TRBV10-2 and TRBJ2-2; 7 bases align to TRBD1. This CDR3 contains 16 residues. The V segment lost 6 bases and the J segment 4 bases; nucleotides outside the gene matches: 11. Germline loops: CDR1 WSHSY, CDR2 SAAADI. CDR3 bases: TGCGCCAGCAGCGAAACGACAGGGCTGGGCACCGGGGAGCTGTTTTTT. Translating gives CASSETTGLGTGELFF.

CDR3 bases: TGCGCCAGCAGCCAACAAGCTAACTATGGCTACACCTTC. Translating it yields CASSQQANYGYTF. V usage is TRBV4-1 and J usage is TRBJ1-2; D not resolved. Trimming shortened V by 2 bases and J by 0 bases, and 4 bases separated the two germline ends. The CDR3 consists of 13 residues. In germline, CDR1 is MGHRA, CDR2 YSYEKL.

The CDR3 DNA reads as TGTGCCAGCAGCCTGACAGGGATGACTGAAGCTTTCTTT. Amino acid sequence: CASSLTGMTEAFF. V is TRBV6-5 and J is TRBJ1-1, with 7 bases lining up with TRBD1. V trimming: 6 bases; J trimming: 5 bases; junction bases outside the gene matches: 6. The length of the CDR3 is 13 residues. From germline, CDR1 is MNHEY and CDR2 SVGAGI.